Listed below are T cell receptor beta chains from one sample, sequenced in a study of blood T cell repertoires in COVID-19. Clones were read by immunoSEQ multiplex PCR, and TCRdb kept only the in-frame ones, dropping some. Of about 340,000 clones listed, 80% to 90% were seen once; the top ten hold about 6.3%. Sequenced material: peripheral blood. The receptors originated from a woman between 45 and 60 years old with COVID-19, enrolled during active disease. Each CDR3 is given with its conserved first and last residue. A D gene is named only where the DNA matches it firmly. Not every row has a clone size; where given, it reads once, few, many or a size class.

cdr3_aa cdr3_nt v_call d_call clone_size j_call
CASRNYPSGSNTGELFF TGCGCCAGCAGGAACTATCCTAGCGGAAGTAACACCGGGGAGCTGTTTTTT TRBV4-3 TRBD2 . TRBJ2-2
CASSPPSGYSTDTQYF TGTGCCAGCAGCCCCCCTAGCGGCTATAGCACAGATACGCAGTATTTT TRBV7-8 TRBD2 . TRBJ2-3
CASSQQLLAGSYEQYF TGTGCCAGCAGCCAACAATTACTAGCGGGTTCCTACGAGCAGTACTTC TRBV3-1/TRBV3-2 TRBD2 . TRBJ2-7
CASSPARDRLIEAFF TGTGCCAGCAGTCCTGCCCGGGACAGACTAATTGAAGCTTTCTTT TRBV27 TRBD1 . TRBJ1-1
CASSRLADSYEQYF TGTGCCAGCAGTCGACTAGCGGACTCATACGAGCAGTACTTC TRBV3-1/TRBV3-2 TRBD2 . TRBJ2-7
CASSLGDFLYEQYF TGTGCCAGCAGCTTAGGAGACTTCCTCTACGAGCAGTACTTC TRBV7-2 . few TRBJ2-7
CASSTGDYQQYF TGTGCCAGCAGCACCGGGGACTATCAGCAGTACTTC TRBV11-2 TRBD2 . TRBJ2-7
CAWRRPGLAGGGRGNEQFF TGTGCCTGGAGACGGCCGGGACTAGCGGGAGGAGGCAGAGGTAATGAGCAGTTCTTC TRBV30 TRBD2 . TRBJ2-1
CASELGGLDQPQHF TGTGCCAGCGAACTAGGGGGCTTGGATCAGCCCCAGCATTTT TRBV5-6 TRBD1 . TRBJ1-5
CASSPQGTSSEQFF TGTGCCAGCAGCCCCCAAGGGACTAGCAGTGAGCAGTTCTTC TRBV7-2 TRBD2 . TRBJ2-1
CASTRTGMNYGYTF TGTGCCAGCACCCGGACAGGGATGAACTATGGCTACACCTTC TRBV25-1 TRBD1 . TRBJ1-2
CASSLDAGARDEQFF TGCGCCAGCAGCTTGGACGCAGGGGCTAGGGATGAGCAGTTCTTC TRBV5-1 . . TRBJ2-1
CASSVTENTEAFF TGTGCCAGCAGTGTGACAGAGAACACTGAAGCTTTCTTT TRBV28 . once TRBJ1-1
CASIPRGLETQYF TGTGCCAGCATCCCCAGGGGGCTGGAGACCCAGTACTTC TRBV7-2 TRBD1 . TRBJ2-5
CASSGLAGIPGELFF TGCGCCAGCAGCGGACTAGCGGGAATTCCCGGGGAGCTGTTTTTT TRBV5-1 TRBD2 . TRBJ2-2
CASSLTSSSYNEQFF TGTGCCAGCAGCTTAACTTCGAGCTCCTACAATGAGCAGTTCTTC TRBV7-2 . . TRBJ2-1
CASRPPGDHPEAFF TGTGCCAGCAGACCGCCGGGGGACCACCCCGAAGCTTTCTTT TRBV7-8 . once TRBJ1-1
CASGLKNTEAFF TGTGCCAGCGGACTGAAGAACACTGAAGCTTTCTTT TRBV11-3 . . TRBJ1-1
CASSLRGGVSYEQYF TGTGCCAGCAGCTTAAGAGGAGGGGTTTCCTACGAGCAGTACTTC TRBV7-3 . few TRBJ2-7
CASSVTSGTHNEQFF TGCGCCAGCAGTGTGACTAGCGGGACCCACAATGAGCAGTTCTTC TRBV10-1 TRBD2 . TRBJ2-1
CASSPREGWNEQFF TGTGCCAGCAGCCCCAGGGAGGGGTGGAATGAGCAGTTCTTC TRBV11-3 TRBD2 . TRBJ2-1
CASSLHLWGDNEQFF TGTGCCAGCAGCCTACACCTATGGGGGGACAATGAGCAGTTCTTC TRBV11-3 . . TRBJ2-1
CASSNTGGGGQPQHF TGTGCCAGTAGTAACACAGGTGGCGGGGGTCAGCCCCAGCATTTT TRBV19 . . TRBJ1-5
CSASPGFEGQFF TGCAGTGCTAGTCCCGGATTTGAGGGGCAGTTCTTC TRBV20-1 . . TRBJ2-1
CASSYRTGTSGPGELFF TGTGCCAGCAGTTACCGGACCGGGACTAGCGGGCCCGGGGAGCTGTTTTTT TRBV6-2/TRBV6-3 TRBD2 . TRBJ2-2
CASSLAHVGTGVETQYF TGTGCCAGCAGCTTAGCTCACGTCGGGACAGGGGTGGAGACCCAGTACTTC TRBV7-2 TRBD1 . TRBJ2-5
CASRGKTSGRDEQFF TGTGCCAGCAGGGGGAAAACTAGCGGGAGGGATGAGCAGTTCTTC TRBV2 TRBD2 few TRBJ2-1
CASSLMKLAGSNTGELFF TGTGCCAGCAGCTTAATGAAGTTGGCCGGGTCGAACACCGGGGAGCTGTTTTTT TRBV11-2 . . TRBJ2-2
CASSQESLARTDTQYF TGCGCCAGCAGCCAAGAATCACTAGCGAGGACAGATACGCAGTATTTT TRBV4-1 TRBD2 . TRBJ2-3
CASSLEQGGEKLFF TGTGCCAGCAGCTTGGAACAGGGGGGCGAAAAACTGTTTTTT TRBV5-5 TRBD1 . TRBJ1-4
CASSPGQSSYNEQFF TGTGCCAGCTCACCGGGACAGAGCTCCTACAATGAGCAGTTCTTC TRBV18 TRBD1 once TRBJ2-1
CASKGGDRSNLNYGYTF TGTGCCAGTAAAGGGGGGGACAGGTCGAATCTTAACTATGGCTACACCTTC TRBV19 TRBD1 . TRBJ1-2
CASSFGLAVESTGELFF TGTGCCAGCAGCTTCGGACTAGCGGTAGAATCTACCGGGGAGCTGTTTTTT TRBV7-9 TRBD2 once TRBJ2-2
CASSTRSSSGDNEQFF TGTGCCAGCAGCACGCGATCGAGTAGCGGAGACAATGAGCAGTTCTTC TRBV9 . . TRBJ2-1
CATLKRDRGRGETQYF TGTGCCACCCTAAAGAGAGACAGGGGGCGAGGAGAGACCCAGTACTTC TRBV10-3 TRBD1 . TRBJ2-5
CASTPLGGALYGYTF TGTGCCAGCACCCCCCTGGGCGGGGCCCTTTATGGCTACACCTTC TRBV7-8 . few TRBJ1-2
CASSPGQGTGELFF TGTGCCAGCAGCCCGGGACAGGGCACCGGGGAGCTGTTTTTT TRBV11-3 TRBD1 . TRBJ2-2
CASSLDKPSGRAWAYNEQFF TGTGCCAGCAGCTTAGATAAGCCTAGCGGGAGGGCCTGGGCATACAATGAGCAGTTCTTC TRBV11-2 TRBD2 . TRBJ2-1
CASSLRTVDGNIQYF TGTGCCAGCAGCCTCCGGACAGTGGATGGTAACATTCAGTACTTC TRBV13 . . TRBJ2-4
CSVLGAGKTSTDTQYF TGCAGCGTACTGGGGGCTGGAAAGACTAGCACAGATACGCAGTATTTT TRBV29-1 . . TRBJ2-3
CASRWQETQYF TGTGCCAGCAGGTGGCAGGAGACCCAGTACTTC TRBV2 . . TRBJ2-5
CASSMRDRVPYEQYF TGTGCCAGTAGTATGCGGGACAGGGTCCCCTACGAGCAGTACTTC TRBV19 TRBD1 . TRBJ2-7
CASSLSGRFTDTQYF TGTGCCAGCAGCTTAAGCGGGAGGTTCACAGATACGCAGTATTTT TRBV13 TRBD2 . TRBJ2-3
CASSLGTGNYEQYF TGCGCCAGCTCTCTGGGTACAGGGAACTACGAGCAGTACTTC TRBV5-1 . . TRBJ2-7
CASRGRTVYGYTF TGTGCCAGCAGGGGAAGGACAGTCTATGGCTACACCTTC TRBV12-3/TRBV12-4 . . TRBJ1-2
CASSVSGSGADTQYF TGCGCCAGCAGCGTTAGCGGGAGTGGTGCAGATACGCAGTATTTT TRBV5-1 TRBD2 . TRBJ2-3
CAISGGQGGKLFF TGTGCCATCAGTGGAGGACAGGGAGGTAAACTGTTTTTT TRBV10-3 TRBD1 . TRBJ1-4
CASSRGGGQGNTEAFF TGTGCCAGCAGCCGCGGGGGCGGACAGGGGAACACTGAAGCTTTCTTT TRBV11-2 TRBD1 . TRBJ1-1
CASSTGTGRGRNEQFF TGTGCCAGTAGTACTGGAACAGGGCGCGGGCGCAATGAGCAGTTCTTC TRBV19 . . TRBJ2-1
CASRAGYNEQFF TGTGCCAGCAGAGCGGGATACAATGAGCAGTTCTTC TRBV11-1 TRBD2 once TRBJ2-1
CASSSLLQGAGEQYF TGCGCCAGCAGCTCGTTACTACAGGGGGCGGGGGAGCAGTACTTC TRBV5-1 TRBD1 . TRBJ2-7
CSVAEPSEQFF TGCAGCGTTGCAGAACCCAGCGAACAGTTCTTC TRBV29-1 . . TRBJ2-1
CARSPRWQTQYF TGTGCCAGAAGCCCCCGATGGCAGACCCAGTACTTC TRBV5-3 . . TRBJ2-5
CASSFSSGSSHNEQFF TGTGCCAGCAGCTTCTCTAGCGGGAGTTCCCACAATGAGCAGTTCTTC TRBV5-5 TRBD2 . TRBJ2-1
CASSSQGDTEAFF TGTGCCAGCAGCTCCCAGGGGGACACTGAAGCTTTCTTT TRBV5-6 TRBD1 few TRBJ1-1